These T cell receptor beta chains were read from a single sample in a study of T cell responses to AZD1222 COVID-19 vaccine. Profiled with immunoSEQ multiplex PCR; TCRdb holds only in-frame clones, not every one. The sample carries 95,000 to 150,000 clones, roughly 87% recorded once. The sample here was peripheral blood, taken on day 0 of AZD1222 vaccination. These receptors all stem from an adult in good health. CDR3s include the opening cysteine and the closing phenylalanine or tryptophan.

cdr3_aa	v_call	j_call
CASSSDWSYNEQFF	TRBV7-9	TRBJ2-1
CASSIDLRGSQAEQYF	TRBV19	TRBJ2-7
CASSQDGSTGELFF	TRBV3-1/TRBV3-2	TRBJ2-2
CASSTQRKLDTQYF	TRBV27	TRBJ2-3
CASSQGVTGFSGNTIYF	TRBV4-1	TRBJ1-3
CASSYTRRGTEAFF	TRBV6-5	TRBJ1-1
CASRRSSLNSPLHF	TRBV4-1	TRBJ1-6
CAISEYTSPNEQFF	TRBV10-3	TRBJ2-1
CASSLGSSGGLSYEQYF	TRBV7-2	TRBJ2-7
CASSPAGGGSYNEQFF	TRBV27	TRBJ2-1